This T cell receptor (beta chain) was identified in a study of blood T cell repertoires in COVID-19. The overall study: Samples representing acute and convalescent COVID-19 were sourced from the United States, Italy and Spain. In each case, the material was cDNA or gDNA derived from T cells, B-cell-depleted T cells, or PBMCs.

In the authors' workflow: Estimation of nucleated cell counts relied on the amplification of reference gene primers. The table came from immunoSEQ multiplex PCR; TCRdb's copy has only in-frame clones and leaves some out. V, J and clone size are taken as reported in that table, and D and trimming were inferred from the DNA itself. Among about 92,000 clones, roughly nine tenths were seen once, and the ten largest hold 1.8%. Germline CDR1 SNHLY, CDR2 FYNNEI. V gave up 2 bases and J gave up 4 bases; unmatched junction bases: 8. The CDR3 has 15 residues. The V gene is TRBV2, the J gene TRBJ2-7; 7 positions match TRBD1. The material sequenced was peripheral blood. The sequence came from a human donor with active COVID-19. The donor label of this sample is uncertain. The CDR3 DNA reads as TGTGCCAGCAGTGAAAGGAACAGGGGTGCTTACGAGCAGTACTTC. Translated, it gives CASSERNRGAYEQYF.